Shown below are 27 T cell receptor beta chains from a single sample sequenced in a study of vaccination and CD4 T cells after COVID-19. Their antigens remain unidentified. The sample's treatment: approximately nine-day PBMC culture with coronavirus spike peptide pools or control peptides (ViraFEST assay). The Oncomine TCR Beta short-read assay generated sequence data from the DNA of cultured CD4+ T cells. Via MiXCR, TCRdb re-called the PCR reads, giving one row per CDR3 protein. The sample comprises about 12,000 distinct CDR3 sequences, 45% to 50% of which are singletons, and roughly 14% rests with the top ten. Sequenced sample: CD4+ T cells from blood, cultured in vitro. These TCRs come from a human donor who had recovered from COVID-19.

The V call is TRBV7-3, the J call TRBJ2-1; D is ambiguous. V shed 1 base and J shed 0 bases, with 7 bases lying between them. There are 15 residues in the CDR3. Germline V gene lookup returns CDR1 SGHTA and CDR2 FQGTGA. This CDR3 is CASSLRGGSYNEQFF. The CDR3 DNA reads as TGTGCCAGCAGCTTAAGGGGTGGCTCCTACAATGAGCAGTTCTTC.

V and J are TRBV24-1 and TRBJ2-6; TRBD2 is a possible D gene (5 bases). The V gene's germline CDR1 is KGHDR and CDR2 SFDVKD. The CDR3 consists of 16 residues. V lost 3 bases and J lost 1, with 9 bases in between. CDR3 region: CATSDTRGSGANVLTF. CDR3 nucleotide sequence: TGTGCCACCAGTGATACTCGGGGATCTGGGGCCAACGTCCTGACTTTC.

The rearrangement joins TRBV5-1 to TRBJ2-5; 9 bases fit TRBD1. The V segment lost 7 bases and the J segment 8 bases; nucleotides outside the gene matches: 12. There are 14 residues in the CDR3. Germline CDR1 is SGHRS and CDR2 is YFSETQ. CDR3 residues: CASARDREIGTQYF. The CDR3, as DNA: TGCGCCAGCGCCCGGGACAGGGAAATCGGTACCCAGTACTTC.

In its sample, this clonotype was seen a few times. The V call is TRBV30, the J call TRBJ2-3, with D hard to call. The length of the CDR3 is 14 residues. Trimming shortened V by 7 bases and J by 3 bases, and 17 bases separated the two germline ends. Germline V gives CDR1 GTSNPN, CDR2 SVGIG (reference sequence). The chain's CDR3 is CASDFPTETDTQYF. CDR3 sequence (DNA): TGTGCCTCCGATTTCCCGACGGAGACAGATACGCAGTATTTT.

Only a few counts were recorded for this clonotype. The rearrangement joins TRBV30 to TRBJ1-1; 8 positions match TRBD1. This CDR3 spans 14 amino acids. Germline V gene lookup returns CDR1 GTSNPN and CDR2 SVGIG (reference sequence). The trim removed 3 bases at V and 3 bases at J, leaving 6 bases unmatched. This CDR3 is CAWSHRGGDTEAFF. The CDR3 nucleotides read TGTGCCTGGAGCCACAGGGGGGGGGACACTGAAGCTTTCTTT.

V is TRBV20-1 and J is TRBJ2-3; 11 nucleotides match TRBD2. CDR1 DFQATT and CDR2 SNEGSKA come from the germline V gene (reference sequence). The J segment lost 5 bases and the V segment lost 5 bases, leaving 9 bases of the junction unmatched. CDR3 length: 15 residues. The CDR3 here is CSAGALAGVGDTQYF. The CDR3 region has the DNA TGCAGTGCTGGCGCACTAGCGGGGGTAGGAGATACGCAGTATTTT.

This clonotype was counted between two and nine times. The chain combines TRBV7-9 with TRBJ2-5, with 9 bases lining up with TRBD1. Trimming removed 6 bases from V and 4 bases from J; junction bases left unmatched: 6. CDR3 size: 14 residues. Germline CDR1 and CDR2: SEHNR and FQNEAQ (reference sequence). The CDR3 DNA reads TGTGCCAGCAGATCGACAGGGGGAGGAGAGACCCAGTACTTC. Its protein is CASRSTGGGETQYF.

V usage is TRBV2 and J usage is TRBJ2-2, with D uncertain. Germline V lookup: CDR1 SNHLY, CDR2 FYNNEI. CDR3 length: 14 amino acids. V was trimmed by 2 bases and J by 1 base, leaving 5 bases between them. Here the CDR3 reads CASSEMGNTGELFF. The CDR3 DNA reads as TGTGCCAGCAGTGAAATGGGGAACACCGGGGAGCTGTTTTTT.

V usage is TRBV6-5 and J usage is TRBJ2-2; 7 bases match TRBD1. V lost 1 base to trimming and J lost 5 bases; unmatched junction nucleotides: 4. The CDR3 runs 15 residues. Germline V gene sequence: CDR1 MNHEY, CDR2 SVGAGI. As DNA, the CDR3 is TGTGCCAGCAGTTACTACAGGGGTAGTACCGGGGAGCTGTTTTTT. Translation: CASSYYRGSTGELFF.

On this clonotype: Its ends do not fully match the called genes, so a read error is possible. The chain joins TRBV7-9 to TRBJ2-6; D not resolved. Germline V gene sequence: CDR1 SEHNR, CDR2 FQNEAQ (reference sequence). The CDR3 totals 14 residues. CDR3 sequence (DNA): TGTGCCAGCAGCCAGTCCTCTGGCGCCAACGTCCTGACTTTC. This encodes CASSQSSGANVLTF.

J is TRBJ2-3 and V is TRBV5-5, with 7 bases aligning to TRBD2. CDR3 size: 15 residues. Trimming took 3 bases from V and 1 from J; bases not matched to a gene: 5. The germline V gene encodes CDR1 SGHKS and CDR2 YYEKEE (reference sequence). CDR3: CASSWEGSGTDTQYF. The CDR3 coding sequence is TGTGCCAGCAGCTGGGAGGGCTCGGGCACAGATACGCAGTATTTT.

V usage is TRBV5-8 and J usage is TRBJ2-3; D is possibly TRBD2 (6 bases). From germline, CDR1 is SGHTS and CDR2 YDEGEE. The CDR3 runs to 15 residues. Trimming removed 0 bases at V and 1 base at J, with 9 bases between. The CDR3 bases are TGTGCCAGCAGCTTGGCGGGAGTTGGCACAGATACGCAGTATTTT. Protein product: CASSLAGVGTDTQYF.

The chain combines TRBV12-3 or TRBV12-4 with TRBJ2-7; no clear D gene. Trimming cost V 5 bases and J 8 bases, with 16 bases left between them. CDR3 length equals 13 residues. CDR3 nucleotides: TGTGCCAGCAGTCAATCACAACGAGATAAGCAGTACTTC. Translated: CASSQSQRDKQYF.

The CDR3 DNA reads TGTGCCAGCAGCTCCCTCCTTGGAAAGGAAGAGACCCAGTACTTC. Amino acid sequence: CASSSLLGKEETQYF. The chain recombines TRBV7-2 with TRBJ2-5; D is undetermined. The CDR3 extends over 15 amino acids. V was clipped by 4 bases and J by 3 bases, with 15 bases between them. The germline V gene has CDR1 SGHTA and CDR2 FQGNSA. The variable domain in full, completed from reference TRBV7-2 and TRBJ2-5, reads GAGVSQSPSNKVTEKGKDVELRCDPISGHTALYWYRQSLGQGLEFLIYFQGNSAPDKSGLPSDRFSAERTGGSVSTLTIQRTQQEDSAVYLCASSSLLGKEETQYFGPGTRLLVL.

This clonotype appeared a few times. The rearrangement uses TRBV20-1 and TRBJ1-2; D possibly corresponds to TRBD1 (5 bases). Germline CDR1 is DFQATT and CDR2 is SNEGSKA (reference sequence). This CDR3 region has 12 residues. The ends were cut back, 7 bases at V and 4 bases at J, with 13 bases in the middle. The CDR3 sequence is CSVKSGPYGYTF. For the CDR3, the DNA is TGCAGTGTCAAGTCGGGGCCCTATGGCTACACCTTC.

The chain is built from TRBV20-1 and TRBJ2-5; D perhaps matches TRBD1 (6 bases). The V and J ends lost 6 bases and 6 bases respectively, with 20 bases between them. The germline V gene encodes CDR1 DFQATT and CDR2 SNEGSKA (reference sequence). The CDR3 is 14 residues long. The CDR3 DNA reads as TGCAGTGCGAGCAGACAGGCCGTCGAACAGACCCAGTACTTC. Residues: CSASRQAVEQTQYF.

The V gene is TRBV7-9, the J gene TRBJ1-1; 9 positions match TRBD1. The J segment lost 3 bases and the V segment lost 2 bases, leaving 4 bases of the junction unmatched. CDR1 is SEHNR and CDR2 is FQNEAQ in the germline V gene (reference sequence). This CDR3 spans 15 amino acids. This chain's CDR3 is CASSLRRDRDTEAFF. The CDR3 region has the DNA TGTGCCAGCAGCTTAAGGAGGGACAGGGACACTGAAGCTTTCTTT. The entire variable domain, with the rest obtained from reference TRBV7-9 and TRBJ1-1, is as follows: DTGVSQNPRHKITKRGQNVTFRCDPISEHNRLYWYRQTLGQGPEFLTYFQNEAQLEKSRLLSDRFSAERPKGSFSTLEIQRTEQGDSAMYLCASSLRRDRDTEAFFGQGTRLTVV.

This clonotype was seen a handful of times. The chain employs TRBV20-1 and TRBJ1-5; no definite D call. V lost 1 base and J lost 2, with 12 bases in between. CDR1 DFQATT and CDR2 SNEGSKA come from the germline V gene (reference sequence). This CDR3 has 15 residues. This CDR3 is CSARAGRSGNQPQHF. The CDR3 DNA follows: TGCAGTGCTAGAGCTGGGCGCTCAGGCAATCAGCCCCAGCATTTT.

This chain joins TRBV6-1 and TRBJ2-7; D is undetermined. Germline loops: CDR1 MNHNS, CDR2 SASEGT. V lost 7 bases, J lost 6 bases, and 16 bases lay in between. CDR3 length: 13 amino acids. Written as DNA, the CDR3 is TGTGCCAGCAAAGGTGAATTGGCTCCCGAGCAGTACTTC. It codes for CASKGELAPEQYF.

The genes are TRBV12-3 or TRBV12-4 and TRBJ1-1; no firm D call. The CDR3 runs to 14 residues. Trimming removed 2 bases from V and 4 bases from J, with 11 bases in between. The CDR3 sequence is CASSLTVRSTEAFF. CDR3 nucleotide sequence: TGTGCCAGCAGTTTAACGGTTCGAAGCACTGAAGCTTTCTTT.

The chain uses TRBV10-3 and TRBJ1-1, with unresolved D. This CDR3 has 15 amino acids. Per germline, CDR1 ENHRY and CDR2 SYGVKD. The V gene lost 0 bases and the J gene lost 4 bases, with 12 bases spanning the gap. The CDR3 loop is CAISESTGVVTEAFF. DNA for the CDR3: TGTGCCATCAGTGAGTCTACCGGGGTCGTCACTGAAGCTTTCTTT.

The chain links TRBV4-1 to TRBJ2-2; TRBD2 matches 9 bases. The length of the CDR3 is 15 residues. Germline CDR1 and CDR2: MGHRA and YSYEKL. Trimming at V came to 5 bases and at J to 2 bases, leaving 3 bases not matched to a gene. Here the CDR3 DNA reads TGCGCCAGCAGCGGGCTAGCGGGAAACACCGGGGAGCTGTTTTTT. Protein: CASSGLAGNTGELFF.

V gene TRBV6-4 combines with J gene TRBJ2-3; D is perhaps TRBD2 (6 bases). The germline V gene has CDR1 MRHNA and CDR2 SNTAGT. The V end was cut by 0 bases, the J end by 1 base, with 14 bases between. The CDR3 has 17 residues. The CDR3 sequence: CASSDSFGGGGTDTQYF. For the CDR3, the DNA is TGTGCCAGCAGTGACTCGTTCGGGGGTGGCGGCACAGATACGCAGTATTTT.

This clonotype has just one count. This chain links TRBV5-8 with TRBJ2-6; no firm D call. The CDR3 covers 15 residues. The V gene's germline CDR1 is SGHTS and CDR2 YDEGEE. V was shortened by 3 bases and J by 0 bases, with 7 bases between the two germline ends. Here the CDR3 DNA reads TGTGCCAGCAGCTCAAAGTTCTCTGGGGCCAACGTCCTGACTTTC. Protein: CASSSKFSGANVLTF. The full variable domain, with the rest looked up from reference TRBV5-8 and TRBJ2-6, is EAGVTQSPTHLIKTRGQQATLRCSPISGHTSVYWYQQALGLGLQFLLWYDEGEERNRGNFPPRFSGRQFPNYSSELNVNALELEDSALYLCASSSKFSGANVLTFGAGSRLTVL.

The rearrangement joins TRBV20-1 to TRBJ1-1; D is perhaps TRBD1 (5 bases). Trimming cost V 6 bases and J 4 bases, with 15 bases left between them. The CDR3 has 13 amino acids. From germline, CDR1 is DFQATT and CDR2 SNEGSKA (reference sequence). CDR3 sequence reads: CSADRRGGTEAFF. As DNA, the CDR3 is TGCAGTGCCGATCGTCGTGGGGGCACTGAAGCTTTCTTT.

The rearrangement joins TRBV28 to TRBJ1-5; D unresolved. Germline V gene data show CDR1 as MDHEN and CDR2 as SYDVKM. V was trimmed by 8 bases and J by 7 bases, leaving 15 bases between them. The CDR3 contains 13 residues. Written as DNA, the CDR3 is TGTGCCAGCCAGATACCTTCAGGCCAGCCCCAGCATTTT. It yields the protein CASQIPSGQPQHF.

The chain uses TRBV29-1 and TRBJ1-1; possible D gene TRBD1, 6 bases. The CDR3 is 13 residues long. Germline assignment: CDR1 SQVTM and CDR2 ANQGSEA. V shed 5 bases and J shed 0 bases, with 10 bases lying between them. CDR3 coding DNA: TGCAGCGTTTCGGGACATCTGAACACTGAAGCTTTCTTT. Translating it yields CSVSGHLNTEAFF.